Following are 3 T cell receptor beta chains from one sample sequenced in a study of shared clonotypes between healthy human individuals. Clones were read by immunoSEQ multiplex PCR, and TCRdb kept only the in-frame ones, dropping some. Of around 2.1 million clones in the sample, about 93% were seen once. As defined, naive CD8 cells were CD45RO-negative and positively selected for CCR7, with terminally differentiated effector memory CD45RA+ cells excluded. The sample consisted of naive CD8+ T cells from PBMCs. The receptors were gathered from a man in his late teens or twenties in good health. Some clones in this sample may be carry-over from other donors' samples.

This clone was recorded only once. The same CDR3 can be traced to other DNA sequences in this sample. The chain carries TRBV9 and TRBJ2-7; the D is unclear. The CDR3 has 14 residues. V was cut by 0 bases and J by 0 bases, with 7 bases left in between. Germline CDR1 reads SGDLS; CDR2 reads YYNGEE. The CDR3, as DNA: TGTGCCAGCAGCGTAGGGGCTGTCTCCTACGAGCAGTACTTC. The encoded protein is CASSVGAVSYEQYF.

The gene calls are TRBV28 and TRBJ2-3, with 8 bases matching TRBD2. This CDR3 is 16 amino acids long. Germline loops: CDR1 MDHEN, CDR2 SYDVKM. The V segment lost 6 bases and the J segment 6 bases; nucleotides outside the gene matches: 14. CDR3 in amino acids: CASSRQLADLSDTQYF. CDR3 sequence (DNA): TGTGCCAGCAGCCGACAACTAGCGGACCTCTCGGATACGCAGTATTTT.

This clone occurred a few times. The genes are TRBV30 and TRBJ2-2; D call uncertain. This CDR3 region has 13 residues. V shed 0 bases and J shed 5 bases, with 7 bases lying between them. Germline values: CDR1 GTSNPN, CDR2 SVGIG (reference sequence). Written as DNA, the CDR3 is TGTGCCTGGAGTGTATCCCAGACCGGGGAGCTGTTTTTT. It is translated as CAWSVSQTGELFF.